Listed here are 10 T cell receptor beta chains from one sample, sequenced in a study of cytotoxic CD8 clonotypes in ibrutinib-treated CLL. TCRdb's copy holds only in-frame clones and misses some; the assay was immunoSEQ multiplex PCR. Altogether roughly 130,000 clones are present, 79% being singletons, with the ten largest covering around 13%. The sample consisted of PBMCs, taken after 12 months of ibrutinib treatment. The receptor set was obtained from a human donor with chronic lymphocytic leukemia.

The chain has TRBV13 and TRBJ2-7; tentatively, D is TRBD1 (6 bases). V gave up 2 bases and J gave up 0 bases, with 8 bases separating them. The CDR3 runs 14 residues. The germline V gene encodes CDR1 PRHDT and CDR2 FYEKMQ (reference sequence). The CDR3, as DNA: TGTGCCAGCAGCTTAATGGACAGCTCCTACGAGCAGTACTTC. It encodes CASSLMDSSYEQYF.

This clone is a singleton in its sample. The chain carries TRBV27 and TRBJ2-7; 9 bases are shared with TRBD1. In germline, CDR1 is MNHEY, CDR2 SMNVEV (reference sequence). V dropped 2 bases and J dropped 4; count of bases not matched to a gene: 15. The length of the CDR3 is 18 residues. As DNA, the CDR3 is TGTGCCAGCAGTTTACAGGCACCTCCGGGACAGGGTTTTTACGAGCAGTACTTC. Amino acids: CASSLQAPPGQGFYEQYF.

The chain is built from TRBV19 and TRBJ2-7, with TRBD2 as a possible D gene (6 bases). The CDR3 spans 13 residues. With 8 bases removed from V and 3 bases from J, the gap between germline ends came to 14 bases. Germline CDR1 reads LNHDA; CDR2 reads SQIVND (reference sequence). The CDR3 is CASSGGILYEQYF. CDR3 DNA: TGTGCCAGTTCCGGAGGGATCCTCTACGAGCAGTACTTC.

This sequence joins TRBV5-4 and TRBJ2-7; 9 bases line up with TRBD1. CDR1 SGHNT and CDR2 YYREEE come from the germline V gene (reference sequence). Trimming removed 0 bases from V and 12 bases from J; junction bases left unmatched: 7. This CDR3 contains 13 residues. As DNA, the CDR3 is TGTGCCAGCAGCTTGGCGGGGGACAGGGCTACGTACTTC. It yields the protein CASSLAGDRATYF.

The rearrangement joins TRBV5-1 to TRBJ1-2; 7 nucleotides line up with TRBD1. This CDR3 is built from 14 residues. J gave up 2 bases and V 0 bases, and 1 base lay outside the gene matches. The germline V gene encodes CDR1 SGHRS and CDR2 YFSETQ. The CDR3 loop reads CASSLEGQNYGYTF. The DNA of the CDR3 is TGCGCCAGCAGCTTGGAGGGACAGAACTATGGCTACACCTTC.

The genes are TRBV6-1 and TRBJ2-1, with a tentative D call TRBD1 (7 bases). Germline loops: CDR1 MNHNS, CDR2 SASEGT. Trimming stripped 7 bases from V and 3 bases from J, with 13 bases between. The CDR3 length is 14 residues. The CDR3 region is CASTRGRNYNEQFF. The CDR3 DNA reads TGTGCCAGCACCAGGGGGAGGAACTACAATGAGCAGTTCTTC.

CDR3 sequence (DNA): TGCGCCAGCAGCTCACAGCGCTCTGGGGCCAACGTCCTGACTTTC. It translates to CASSSQRSGANVLTF. The chain has TRBV5-1 and TRBJ2-6; D gene unclear. The CDR3 has 15 amino acids. Trimming took 3 bases from V and 0 from J, leaving 7 bases between them. Germline values: CDR1 SGHRS, CDR2 YFSETQ.

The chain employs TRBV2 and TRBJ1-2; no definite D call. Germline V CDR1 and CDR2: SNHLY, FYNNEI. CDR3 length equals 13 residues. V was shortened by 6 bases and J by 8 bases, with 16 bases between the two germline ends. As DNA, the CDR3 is TGTGCCAGCAGACCAAGGACGGGGTACGGCTACACCTTC. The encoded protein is CASRPRTGYGYTF.

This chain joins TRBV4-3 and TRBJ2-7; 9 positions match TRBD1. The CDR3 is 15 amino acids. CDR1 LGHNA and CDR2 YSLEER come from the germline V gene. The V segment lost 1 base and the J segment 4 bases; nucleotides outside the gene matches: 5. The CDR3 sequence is CASSQGTGVEYEQYF. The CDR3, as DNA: TGCGCCAGCAGCCAAGGGACAGGGGTAGAGTACGAGCAGTACTTC.

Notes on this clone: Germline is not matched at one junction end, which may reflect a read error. The CDR3 is CASSPGSGTGSFEQYF. The CDR3 DNA reads TGTGCCAGCAGCCCGGGGTCCGGGACAGGGTCCTTCGAGCAGTACTTC. The chain has TRBV9 and TRBJ2-5; 9 bases match TRBD1. The closer fit of TRBJ2-7 to the DNA end suggests the J call may be wrong. Germline CDR1 SGDLS, CDR2 YYNGEE. The CDR3 is made up of 16 amino acids.